This T cell receptor beta chain was sequenced for a study of cytotoxic CD8 clonotypes in ibrutinib-treated CLL. The overall study: Patients gave response samples after a median around twelve months of treatment, range 6 to 36. Study-level results: Clonality correlated strongly with circulating CD8+ T cells and exceeded age-matched healthy donors at baseline.

Of note for this clone: The antigen remains undetermined.

V was clipped by 1 base and J by 5 bases, with 11 bases between them. CDR3 length equals 14 residues. Germline CDR1 is PRHDT and CDR2 is FYEKMQ (reference sequence). Some clones are missing from TCRdb's copy, which holds only in-frame ones; the method was immunoSEQ multiplex PCR. The sample holds over 250,000 clones, roughly four fifths seen once. Sequencing was performed on PBMCs, taken at disease progression, from a patient treated with ibrutinib. The rearrangement uses TRBV13 and TRBJ1-2; D call uncertain. The receptor comes from a human donor with chronic lymphocytic leukemia. Written as DNA, the CDR3 is TGTGCCAGCAGCTTAGAAAACAGCGCTTATGGCTACACCTTC. It codes for CASSLENSAYGYTF. The whole variable domain, remainder taken from reference TRBV13 and TRBJ1-2, is AAGVIQSPRHLIKEKRETATLKCYPIPRHDTVYWYQQGPGQDPQFLISFYEKMQSDKGSIPDRFSAQQFSDYHSELNMSSLELGDSALYFCASSLENSAYGYTFGSGTRLTVV.